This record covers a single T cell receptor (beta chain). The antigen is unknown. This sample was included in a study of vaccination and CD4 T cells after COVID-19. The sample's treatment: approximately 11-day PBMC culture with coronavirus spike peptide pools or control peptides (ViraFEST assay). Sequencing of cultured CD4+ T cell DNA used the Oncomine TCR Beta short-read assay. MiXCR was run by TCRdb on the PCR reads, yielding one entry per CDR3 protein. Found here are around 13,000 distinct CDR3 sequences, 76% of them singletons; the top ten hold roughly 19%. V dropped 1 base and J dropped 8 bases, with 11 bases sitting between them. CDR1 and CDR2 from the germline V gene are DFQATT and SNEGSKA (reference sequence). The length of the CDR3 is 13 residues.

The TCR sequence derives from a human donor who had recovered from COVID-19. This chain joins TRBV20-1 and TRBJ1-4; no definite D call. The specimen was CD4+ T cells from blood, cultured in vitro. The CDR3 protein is CSARAIMAEKLFF. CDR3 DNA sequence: TGCAGTGCTAGAGCTATAATGGCGGAAAAACTGTTTTTT.